The clone carrying this T cell receptor (beta chain) was recorded a few times. TCRdb called the reads again in MiXCR, with one record for every CDR3 protein. The repertoire includes roughly 230,000 distinct CDR3 sequences, roughly 22% of them detected once, and 15% to 20% sits in the top ten. The source of the sample is a study of T cell repertoires in cytomegalovirus infection. The ends were cut back, 2 bases at V and 0 bases at J, with 8 bases in the middle. Per germline, CDR1 MGHRA and CDR2 YSYEKL. There are 15 residues in the CDR3. This clonotype was sampled from a human donor in good health (CMV status not recorded). Some clones in this sample may be carry-over from other donors' samples. Sequenced material: CD8+ T cells from PBMCs. This chain links TRBV4-1 with TRBJ1-5, with no clear D. The CDR3 DNA follows: TGCGCCAGCAGCCAATACCACCGTAGCAATCAGCCCCAGCATTTT. It is translated as CASSQYHRSNQPQHF.